This entry features one T cell receptor beta chain sequence. The entry originates in a study of human T cells and chemical hapten exposure. Looking at the study overall: The sensitizer, 2% DPC, was used on around 2 cm by around 2 cm of upper inner arm skin. Patch testing was performed with 0.01% DPC on the upper back, with reading at 6 days. The scalp of each patient received a weekly diphenylcyclopropenone dose for the full roughly 23-week study.

CDR1 is MNHEY, CDR2 SVGEGT, per germline. V gave up 0 bases and J gave up 0 bases, with 8 bases separating them. This CDR3 contains 15 residues. Within the library, unique molecular identifiers were attached to each individual cDNA molecule. TCRdb analysed the RACE reads with MiXCR anew, one entry per CDR3 protein. This sample has approximately 90,000 distinct CDR3 sequences, with roughly a quarter found just once. Noted time point: patch test 3, about 24 weeks after DPC sensitization. The treatment here: therapeutic diphenylcyclopropenone sensitization with weekly scalp DPC. This material consisted of whole blood, taken in connection with sensitization to the hapten diphenylcyclopropenone (DPC). The V gene is TRBV6-2 or TRBV6-3, the J gene TRBJ1-1; D remains ambiguous. This TCR was recovered from a man between 35 and 55 years old with alopecia areata. Some clones in this sample may be carry-over from other donors' samples. CDR3 sequence (DNA): TGTGCCAGCAGTTACTCTACAGTGATGAACACTGAAGCTTTCTTT. Amino acids: CASSYSTVMNTEAFF.